This T cell receptor (beta chain) appears in the sequencing data of a study of blood T cell repertoires in COVID-19 (TCRdb year 2020). Turning to the overall study: Samples covering the acute and convalescent phases of COVID-19 were provided by collaborators in the United States, Italy and Spain. The sample metadata nearly always contained a de-identified subject ID, COVID-19 status, age in years and sex. The prospective study material was composed of cDNA or gDNA derived from T cells, B-cell-depleted T cells, or PBMCs. Subjects who had been exposed to COVID-19, were actively infected with it, or had recovered from it provided the deeply sampled blood TCRbeta repertoires that made up the dataset. Where available, HLA class I and class II types were obtained from metadata supplied by the sample provider rather than from assay-based typing. The repertoires were made available in a free public database intended to serve as a resource for research on the immune response to SARS-CoV-2. The samples were drawn from two sources: the first 160 participants of the ongoing ImmuneRACE study, and 1,000 to 1,500 subjects contributed by 6 global collaborators. Beyond this particular receptor, the publication reports: Clinical and demographic metadata were provided uncurated, with the amount varying by source and participant.

TCRbeta CDR3 regions were amplified from genomic DNA by means of the immunoSEQ Assay, a bias-controlled multiplex PCR. On the authors' methods: The number of nucleated cells in each sample was estimated from the amplification of reference gene primers within the assay. To quantify the absolute abundance of each unique TCRbeta CDR3 rearrangement, sequence reads were collapsed and filtered. Productive Simpson clonality was computed per sample as the square root of Simpson's diversity index over productive rearrangements. TCRdb stores this immuneACCESS table with in-frame sequences only. Part of the clones is absent; in the studies checked, under half of the shortfall reflects unresolved V genes, and no reason is known for the rest. The DNA was the basis for D and trimming; V, J and clone size are from that table. This sample comprises 130,000 or so clones, around nine tenths of them detected only once. In total, the top ten clones hold more than 2% of the sample.

To note about this clone: The antigen it binds to is not known. One base away there is no much larger clone; base qualities are not given.

Each collaborating institution followed its own protocols to collect whole blood in K2EDTA tubes. For TCRbeta analysis, collaborator samples were shipped as frozen whole blood, as isolated PBMCs, or as DNA extracted from either sample type. Trimming takes 4 bases from V and 3 bases from J, and the germline ends sit 6 bases apart. Looking up the germline V gene yields CDR1 MGHDK and CDR2 SYGVNS. From its cysteine to its phenylalanine, the CDR3 spans 12 amino acids. Left in the record is the CDR3 DNA by itself, 36 bases read in frame from the first base. Source material: peripheral blood. The TCR sequence derives from a man aged 70 or older with active COVID-19. The chain uses TRBV25-1 and TRBJ1-2; the D segment cannot be called with confidence. DNA sequence: TGTGCCAGCAGTGGCGGCGACTATGGCTACACCTTC. Its protein is CASSGGDYGYTF.